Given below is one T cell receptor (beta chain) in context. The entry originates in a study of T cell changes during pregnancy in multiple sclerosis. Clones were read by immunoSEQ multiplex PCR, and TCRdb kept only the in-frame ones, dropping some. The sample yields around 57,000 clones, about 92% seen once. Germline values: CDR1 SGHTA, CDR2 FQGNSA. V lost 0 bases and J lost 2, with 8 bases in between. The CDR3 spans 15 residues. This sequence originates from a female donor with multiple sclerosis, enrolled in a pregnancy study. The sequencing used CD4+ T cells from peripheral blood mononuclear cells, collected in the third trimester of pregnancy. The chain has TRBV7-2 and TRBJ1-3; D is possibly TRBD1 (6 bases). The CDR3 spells CASSLAGGAGNTIYF. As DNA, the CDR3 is TGTGCCAGCAGCTTAGCAGGGGGTGCTGGAAACACCATATATTTT.